This passage covers 6 T cell receptor beta chains from one sample sequenced in a study of T cell repertoires in cytomegalovirus infection. These receptors have no identified antigens. TCRdb fed the reads into MiXCR, producing one record per CDR3 protein. Of about 78,000 distinct CDR3 sequences listed, 35% to 50% are singletons. The sample in question was CD8+ T cells from cultured PBMCs, obtained from culture after CMV antigen stimulation. The source of these receptors is a human donor in good health (CMV status not recorded). Some clones in this sample may be carry-over from other donors' samples.

CDR3 coding DNA: TGTGCCAGCAGCCGGGCCTCCTCCTCGGAGACCCAGTACTTC. Translating it yields CASSRASSSETQYF. This chain uses TRBV5-6 with TRBJ2-5, with D uncertain. CDR1 and CDR2 from the germline V gene are SGHDT and YYEEEE. V lost 4 bases, J lost 5 bases, and 15 bases lay in between. The CDR3 spans 14 residues. The complete variable domain, with remaining parts taken from reference TRBV5-6 and TRBJ2-5, reads DAGVTQSPTHLIKTRGQQVTLRCSPKSGHDTVSWYQQALGQGPQFIFQYYEEEERQRGNFPDRFSGHQFPNYSSELNVNALLLGDSALYLCASSRASSSETQYFGPGTRLLVL.

This clonotype occurred a few times. The rearrangement joins TRBV4-3 to TRBJ2-3; 10 bases agree with TRBD2. This CDR3 is built from 15 residues. Germline assignment: CDR1 LGHNA and CDR2 YSLEER. V lost 5 bases to trimming and J lost 5 bases; unmatched junction nucleotides: 7. The DNA for the CDR3 is TGCGCCAGCAGCTCAAGCGGGGGGGCCATAGATACGCAGTATTTT. Its translation: CASSSSGGAIDTQYF.

This clonotype was observed once. The chain links TRBV20-1 to TRBJ2-7; tentative D call: TRBD2 (5 bases). The CDR3 spans 14 residues. Germline V CDR1 and CDR2: DFQATT, SNEGSKA (reference sequence). The V gene lost 3 bases and the J gene lost 2 bases, with 14 bases spanning the gap. CDR3 in amino acids: CSASRIEAAYEQYF. In DNA form, the CDR3 reads TGCAGTGCTAGTAGGATCGAAGCGGCCTACGAGCAGTACTTC.

This clonotype was detected many times. This sequence joins TRBV7-2 and TRBJ2-1; 13 positions agree with TRBD2. The V gene end was trimmed by 6 bases and the J gene end by 2 bases; junction bases not matched to a gene: 13. The germline V gene encodes CDR1 SGHTA and CDR2 FQGNSA. This CDR3 spans 19 amino acids. CDR3 loop: CASRGTGTSGAKTYNEQFF. The CDR3 bases are TGTGCCAGCAGGGGGACCGGGACTAGCGGGGCCAAAACCTACAATGAGCAGTTCTTC.

The chain carries TRBV12-3 or TRBV12-4 and TRBJ2-5, with TRBD1 as a possible D gene (6 bases). The CDR3 contains 13 residues. The ends were cut back, 5 bases at V and 6 bases at J, with 13 bases in the middle. The CDR3 DNA follows: TGTGCCAGCAGTCTCAATGGGGGCCAGACCCAGTACTTC. Amino acids: CASSLNGGQTQYF.

This clonotype came up a few times. The V and J genes are TRBV7-2 and TRBJ1-1; 10 bases fit TRBD1. The CDR3 has 16 residues. V gave up 5 bases and J gave up 5 bases; unmatched junction bases: 11. The germline gives CDR1 SGHTA, CDR2 FQGNSA. The CDR3 DNA reads as TGTGCCAGCAGCGCTCGACAGGGGGCTTATGGTACTGAAGCTTTCTTT. It encodes CASSARQGAYGTEAFF.